This T cell receptor beta chain appears in the sequencing data of a study of early T cells in non-severe SARS-CoV-2 infection. Study information: With bulk RNA from unsorted whole blood as input, sequencing yielded unpaired chains.

This clonotype appeared many times. The antigen is unknown. CDR1 and CDR2 from the germline V gene are MNHNY and SVGAGI (reference sequence). This CDR3 has 14 amino acids. The ends were cut back, 8 bases at V and 0 bases at J, with 10 bases in the middle. Unique molecular identifiers tagged individual cDNA molecules. TCRdb itself ran the 5' RACE reads through MiXCR, one entry per CDR3 protein. This sample carries about 50,000 distinct CDR3 sequences, around 14% of them seen once, and the ten largest clones take about a tenth. Study-level findings and limits: VDJdb-based matching was biased toward anti-spike CD8 responses and missed private and CD4 specificities.

The rearrangement uses TRBV6-6 and TRBJ2-2; no reliable D call. The sequencing input was whole blood. The origin of this receptor is an adult who was a healthcare worker with PCR-confirmed SARS-CoV-2 infection or an uninfected control (not recorded which). The chain's CDR3 is CASVLMSNTGELFF. The CDR3 nucleotides are TGTGCCAGCGTACTGATGTCGAACACCGGGGAGCTGTTTTTT.